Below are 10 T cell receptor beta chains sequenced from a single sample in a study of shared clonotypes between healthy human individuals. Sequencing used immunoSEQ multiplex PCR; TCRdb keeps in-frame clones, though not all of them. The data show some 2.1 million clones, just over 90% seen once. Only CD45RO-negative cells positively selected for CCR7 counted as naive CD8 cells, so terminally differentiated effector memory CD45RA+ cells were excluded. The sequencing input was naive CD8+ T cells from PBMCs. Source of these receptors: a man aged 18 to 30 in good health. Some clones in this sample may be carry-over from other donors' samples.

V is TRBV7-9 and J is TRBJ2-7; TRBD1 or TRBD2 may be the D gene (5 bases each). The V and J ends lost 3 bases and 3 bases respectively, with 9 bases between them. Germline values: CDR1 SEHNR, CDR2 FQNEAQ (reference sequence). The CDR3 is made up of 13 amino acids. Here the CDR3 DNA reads TGTGCCAGCAGCTTCGGGGCTAACTACGAGCAGTACTTC. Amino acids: CASSFGANYEQYF.

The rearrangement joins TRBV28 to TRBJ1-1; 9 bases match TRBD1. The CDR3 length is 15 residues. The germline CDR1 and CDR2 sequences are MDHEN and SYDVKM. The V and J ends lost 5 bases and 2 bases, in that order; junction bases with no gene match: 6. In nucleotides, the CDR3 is TGTGCCAGCAGTGGGGACAGGGAGCAAAACACTGAAGCTTTCTTT. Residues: CASSGDREQNTEAFF.

CDR3 nucleotide sequence: TGTGCCTGGACCTTAGCGGGAGTCGCAGATACGCAGTATTTT. This translates into CAWTLAGVADTQYF. The chain employs TRBV7-9 and TRBJ2-3, with 9 bases identical to TRBD2. The CDR3 is 14 residues long. Per germline, CDR1 SEHNR and CDR2 FQNEAQ (reference sequence). The trim removed 11 bases at V and 4 bases at J, leaving 10 bases unmatched.

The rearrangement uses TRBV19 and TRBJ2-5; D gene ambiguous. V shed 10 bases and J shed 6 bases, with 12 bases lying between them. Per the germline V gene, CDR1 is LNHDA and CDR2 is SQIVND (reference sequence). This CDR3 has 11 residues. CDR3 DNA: TGTGCCACCCAGGCCCCCAAGACCCAGTACTTC. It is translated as CATQAPKTQYF.

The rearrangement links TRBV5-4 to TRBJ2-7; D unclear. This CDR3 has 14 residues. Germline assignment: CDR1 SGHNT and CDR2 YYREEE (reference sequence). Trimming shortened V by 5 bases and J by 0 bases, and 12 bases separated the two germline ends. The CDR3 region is CASSPGPSSYEQYF. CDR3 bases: TGTGCCAGCAGTCCCGGGCCAAGCTCCTACGAGCAGTACTTC.

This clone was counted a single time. CDR3 nucleotide sequence: TGTGCCAGCAGTTTGAGAGTCTACTACAATGAGCAGTTCTTC. Translated: CASSLRVYYNEQFF. The chain is built from TRBV28 and TRBJ2-1; no definite D call. CDR1 is MDHEN and CDR2 is SYDVKM in the germline V gene. This CDR3 contains 14 residues. The ends were cut back, 3 bases at V and 3 bases at J, with 9 bases in the middle.

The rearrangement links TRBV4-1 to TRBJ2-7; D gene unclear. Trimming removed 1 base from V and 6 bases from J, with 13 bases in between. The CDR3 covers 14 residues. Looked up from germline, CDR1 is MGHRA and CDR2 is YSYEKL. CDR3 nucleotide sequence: TGCGCCAGCAGCCAAGCCCGGAGCCGCTCCGAGCAGTACTTC. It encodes CASSQARSRSEQYF.

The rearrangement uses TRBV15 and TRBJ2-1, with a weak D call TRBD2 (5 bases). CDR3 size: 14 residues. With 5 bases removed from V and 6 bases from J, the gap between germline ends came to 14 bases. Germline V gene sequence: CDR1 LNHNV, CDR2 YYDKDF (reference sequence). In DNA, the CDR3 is TGTGCCACCAGCTCCCTGGACTTGGTCAATGAGCAGTTCTTC. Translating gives CATSSLDLVNEQFF. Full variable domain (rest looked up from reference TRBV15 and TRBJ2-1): DAMVIQNPRYQVTQFGKPVTLSCSQTLNHNVMYWYQQKSSQAPKLLFHYYDKDFNNEADTPDNFQSRRPNTSFCFLDIRSPGLGDTAMYLCATSSLDLVNEQFFGPGTRLTVL.

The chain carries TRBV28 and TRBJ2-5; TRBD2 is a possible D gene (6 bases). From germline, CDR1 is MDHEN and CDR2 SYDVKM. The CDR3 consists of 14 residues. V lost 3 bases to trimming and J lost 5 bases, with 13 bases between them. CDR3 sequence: CASSFFLASETQYF. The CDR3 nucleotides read TGTGCCAGCAGTTTCTTCCTAGCGAGCGAGACCCAGTACTTC.

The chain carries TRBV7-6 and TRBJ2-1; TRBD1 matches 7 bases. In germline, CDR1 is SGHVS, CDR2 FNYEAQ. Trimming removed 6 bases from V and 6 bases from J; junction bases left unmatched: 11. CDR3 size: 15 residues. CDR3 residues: CASRPRTGAPNEQFF. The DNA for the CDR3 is TGTGCCAGCAGGCCCAGGACAGGCGCTCCCAATGAGCAGTTCTTC.